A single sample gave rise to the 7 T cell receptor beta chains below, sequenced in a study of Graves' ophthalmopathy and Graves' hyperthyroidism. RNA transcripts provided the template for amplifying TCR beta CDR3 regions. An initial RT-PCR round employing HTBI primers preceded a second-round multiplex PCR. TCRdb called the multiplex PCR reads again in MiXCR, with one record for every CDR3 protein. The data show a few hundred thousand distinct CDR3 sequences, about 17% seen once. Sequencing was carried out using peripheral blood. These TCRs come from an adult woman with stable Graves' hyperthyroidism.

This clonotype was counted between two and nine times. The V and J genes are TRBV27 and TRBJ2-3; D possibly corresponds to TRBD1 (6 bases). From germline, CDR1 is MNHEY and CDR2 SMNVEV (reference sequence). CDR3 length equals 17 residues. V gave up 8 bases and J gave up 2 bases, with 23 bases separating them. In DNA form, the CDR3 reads TGTGCCAGCCAGAGGAAGAAGAGGGGGTCCTACACAGATACGCAGTATTTT. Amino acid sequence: CASQRKKRGSYTDTQYF.

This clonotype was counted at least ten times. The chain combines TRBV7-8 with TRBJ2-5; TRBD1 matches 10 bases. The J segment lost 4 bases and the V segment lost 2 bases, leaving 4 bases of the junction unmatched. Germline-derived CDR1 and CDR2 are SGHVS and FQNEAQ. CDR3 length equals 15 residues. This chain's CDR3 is CASSLTGQGTETQYF. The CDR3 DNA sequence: TGTGCCAGCAGCTTAACGGGACAGGGGACAGAGACCCAGTACTTC.

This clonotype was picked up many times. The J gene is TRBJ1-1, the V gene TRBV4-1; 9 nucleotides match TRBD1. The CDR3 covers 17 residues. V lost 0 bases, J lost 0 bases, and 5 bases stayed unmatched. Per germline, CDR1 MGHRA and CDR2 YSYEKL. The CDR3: CASSQDRGQGLNTEAFF. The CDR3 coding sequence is TGCGCCAGCAGCCAAGATAGGGGACAGGGATTGAACACTGAAGCTTTCTTT.

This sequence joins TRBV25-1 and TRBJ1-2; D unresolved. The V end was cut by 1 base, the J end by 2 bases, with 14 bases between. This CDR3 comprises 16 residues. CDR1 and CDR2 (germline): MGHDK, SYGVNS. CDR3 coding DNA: TGTGCCAGCAGTGAATTTCCAGGATCCAACAACTATGGCTACACCTTC. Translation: CASSEFPGSNNYGYTF.

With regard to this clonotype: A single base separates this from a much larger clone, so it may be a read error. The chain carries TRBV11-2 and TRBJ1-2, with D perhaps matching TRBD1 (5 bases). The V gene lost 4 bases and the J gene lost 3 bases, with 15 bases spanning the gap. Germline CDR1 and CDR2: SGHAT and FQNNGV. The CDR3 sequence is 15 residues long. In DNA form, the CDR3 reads TGTGCCAGCAGCTCTCCGTACGGGGGTGACTATGGCTACACCTTC. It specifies CASSSPYGGDYGYTF. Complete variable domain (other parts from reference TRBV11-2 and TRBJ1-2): EAGVAQSPRYKIIEKRQSVAFWCNPISGHATLYWYQQILGQGPKLLIQFQNNGVVDDSQLPKDRFSAERLKGVDSTLKIQPAKLEDSAVYLCASSSPYGGDYGYTFGSGTRLTVV.

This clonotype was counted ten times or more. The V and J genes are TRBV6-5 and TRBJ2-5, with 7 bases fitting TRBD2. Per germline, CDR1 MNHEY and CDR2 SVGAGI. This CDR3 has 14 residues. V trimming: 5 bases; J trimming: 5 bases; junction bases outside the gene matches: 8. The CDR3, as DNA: TGTGCCAGCAGTCCCCGGGGGGTTAGGGAGACCCAGTACTTC. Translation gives CASSPRGVRETQYF.

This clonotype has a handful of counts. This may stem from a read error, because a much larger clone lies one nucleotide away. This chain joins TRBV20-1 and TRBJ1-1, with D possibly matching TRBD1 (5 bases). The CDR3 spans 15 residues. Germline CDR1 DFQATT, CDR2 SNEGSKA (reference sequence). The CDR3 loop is CSVIPGRRMNTEACF. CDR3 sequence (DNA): TGCAGTGTTATCCCAGGGCGACGAATGAACACTGAAGCTTGCTTT.